Included here is one T cell receptor (beta chain) sequence, with context. The sample holds many counts of this clonotype. Its antigen specificity is not known. There are no base qualities to consult, and no much larger clone falls within one base. Any patient with an uncontrolled infection, another autoimmune disease, pregnancy or lactation was excluded. Diagnoses relied on clinical symptoms, serum thyroxine and TRAb, thyroid ultrasound and orbital computed tomography. Total RNA was extracted using Trizol reagent, and RNA quality was assessed on an Agilent 2100 Bioanalyzer. This sample is part of a study of T cells in Graves' hyperthyroidism and ophthalmopathy (dated by TCRdb to about 2019). About the study as a whole: To identify TCR V-J signatures that set the groups apart, the researchers used a discovery cohort of 100 patients, made up of under 45 with Graves' ophthalmopathy and some 60 with stable Graves' hyperthyroidism. Once sampling was done, hyperthyroidism patients were given methimazole at a starting dose of 30 mg daily, whereas ophthalmopathy patients were given high-dose intravenous methylprednisolone. The roughly 91 discovery patients were randomly split 7:3 into training and test sets. Prospective prediction of ophthalmopathy was tested in an independent validation cohort consisting of 18 to 20 hyperthyroidism patients and approximately 16 patients who later progressed to ophthalmopathy. In roughly six Graves' hyperthyroidism patients, the study also compared T-cell repertoires from thyroid tissue with T-cell repertoires from blood. According to the paper, TCR Vbeta CDR3 sequencing was carried out on 135 peripheral blood samples, which came from some 41 ophthalmopathy, 75 or so hyperthyroidism and roughly 17 progressor patients.

TCR beta CDR3 regions were amplified from RNA transcripts. A first-round RT-PCR of the TCR CDR3 used the HTBI primer set with the Qiagen OneStep RT-PCR kit. A second multiplex PCR round built the libraries, followed by size selection and purification. Paired-end sequencing of the libraries was performed with 100 bp reads on an Illumina HiSeq2000. The authors' analysis ran thus. SOAPnuke was used to process the raw data, removing reads that contained adapters or uncalled bases, had a mean Phred below 15, or lacked an exact match to the constant primer or identifier. COPE v1.2.5 was used to merge the high-quality paired reads, and each unique nucleotide sequence was defined as a clonotype. Clonotypes were aligned to IMGT TRBV, TRBD and TRBJ reference segments using MiTCR v1.1. The analysis included only V-J combinations with a frequency above 0.0001, which together covered more than 98% of the repertoires. A TCS score was defined as the ratio of F50 (clonal expansion) to E x V (chaos), with BLOSUM62-based TCRdist applied between CDR3 peptides within each V-J. Welch's t-statistics and random forest reduced around 510 V-J features to some 14, which were used in a naive Bayes classifier (R e1071). Thyroid-blood repertoire similarity was quantified with the Morisita-Horn index. TCRdb ran its own pipeline on the public reads, namely fastp trimming at Q25 and MiXCR clone calling, and kept in-frame beta chains. All rows with the same CDR3 protein become a single entry with the most common DNA and genes. What appears here as the V and J calls and clone size reflects TCRdb's work, not the paper's. The sample profile shows over 650,000 distinct CDR3 sequences; just under 45% of them were found once. The ten top clones hold roughly 6.5% of the sample.

Study-wide findings and limitations: A 13 V-J signature model separated ophthalmopathy from stable hyperthyroidism, with roughly 88% sensitivity and roughly 81% specificity in cross-validation and 80%/75% in testing. In validation, progression to ophthalmopathy was predicted by the model with almost 71% sensitivity and 72% to 85% specificity, a median of approximately 6.5 months before onset. No statistical method was used to set the sample size in advance, and investigators knew the group allocation. Most expanded thyroid clonotypes (frequency above 0.001) were also detected in blood, a finding suggesting that blood repertoires may reflect thyroid immune responses.

Sequencing used peripheral blood or thyroid tissue (not recorded which). This TCR was recovered from an adult man with Graves' disease, either hyperthyroidism or ophthalmopathy (not recorded which).

The CDR3 loop reads CATSRTRPLGNTIYF. The nucleotide sequence is TGTGCCACCAGCAGAACTCGCCCGCTGGGAAACACCATATATTTT. The rearranged chain carries TRBV15 and TRBJ1-3; there is no confident call for the D gene. Per the germline V gene (reference sequence), LNHNV is the CDR1 and YYDKDF is the CDR2. Spanning cysteine to phenylalanine, the CDR3 consists of 15 amino acids. Only the CDR3 region is kept as DNA, spanning 45 bases read in frame from base 1. At the junction V is shortened by 2 bases and J by 4 bases, with 12 bases in between.